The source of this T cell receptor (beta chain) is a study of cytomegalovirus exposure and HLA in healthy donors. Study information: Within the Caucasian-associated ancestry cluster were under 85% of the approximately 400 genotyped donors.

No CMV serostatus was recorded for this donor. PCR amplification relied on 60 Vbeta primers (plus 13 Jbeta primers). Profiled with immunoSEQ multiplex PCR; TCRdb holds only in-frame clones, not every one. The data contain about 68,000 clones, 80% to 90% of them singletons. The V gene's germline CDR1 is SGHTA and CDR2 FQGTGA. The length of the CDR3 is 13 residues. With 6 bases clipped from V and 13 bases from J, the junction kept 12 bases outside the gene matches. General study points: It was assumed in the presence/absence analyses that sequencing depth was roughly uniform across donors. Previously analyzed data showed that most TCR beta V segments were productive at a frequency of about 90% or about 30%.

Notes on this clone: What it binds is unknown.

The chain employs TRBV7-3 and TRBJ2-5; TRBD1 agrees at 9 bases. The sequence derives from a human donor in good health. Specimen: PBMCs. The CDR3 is CASSPQPRDRAYF. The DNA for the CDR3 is TGTGCCAGCAGTCCCCAACCCCGGGACAGGGCGTACTTC.